This T cell receptor beta chain was obtained from a study of T cells after yellow fever vaccination. Study information: The SMART-Seq v4 Ultra Low Input method served to prepare the low-cell-number fractions.

Whole-study findings and limits: Detected again after the booster were most primary-vaccination clones, at nearly 97% CD4 and more than 70% CD8. Though it reached lower strength, the secondary response hit its peak faster, day 5 versus 15.

This CDR3 has 17 amino acids. The junction had 6 bases not matched to a gene; V was cut back by 0 bases and J by 0 bases. In germline, CDR1 is MNHEY, CDR2 SVGAGI. Synthesis of TCR cDNA relied on 5'RACE template switching, which attached a universal primer site and UMIs. Each CDR3 protein gets one entry after TCRdb re-called the 5' RACE reads with MiXCR. The sample lists a few hundred thousand distinct CDR3 sequences, about a sixth occurring once. Note on this clonotype: Its antigen is not known.

This TCR derives from a man younger than 35 who received the YFV17D yellow fever vaccine. Specimen: PBMCs, collected less than 6 days after the first yellow fever vaccination. V gene TRBV6-5 combines with J gene TRBJ1-1, with 8 bases aligning to TRBD1. This chain's CDR3 is CASSYSFQGAVNTEAFF. The CDR3 bases are TGTGCCAGCAGTTACTCGTTTCAGGGGGCGGTGAACACTGAAGCTTTCTTT.